This TCR beta chain was sequenced in a study of spatial heterogeneity in lung cancer. The study's findings and limits: Tumor mutation counts were tracked by expanded intratumoral alpha and beta TCR counts.

This clonotype was seen many times. No antigen is known for it. TCRdb reprocessed the 5' RACE reads with MiXCR, giving one entry per CDR3 protein. The sample lists some 14,000 distinct CDR3 sequences; over 3% were seen once. This CDR3 has 15 amino acids. Trimming removed 1 base from V and 1 base from J, with 9 bases in between. In germline, CDR1 is MGHRA, CDR2 YSYEKL. Time point given: sample taken at primary tumor resection. The input for sequencing was lung tumor tissue, taken at surgery. This rearrangement joins TRBV4-1 to TRBJ2-3; a possible D gene is TRBD2 (7 bases). This clonotype was obtained from a male donor with early-stage non-small cell lung cancer. CDR3 bases: TGCGCCAGCAGCCAAGCGGGGGGCGGCACAGATACGCAGTATTTT. Translating gives CASSQAGGGTDTQYF.